This T cell receptor beta chain was recorded in a study of PD-1 blockade in classical Hodgkin lymphoma. Notes on the study in general: Complete responders matched newly diagnosed patients in baseline diversity. Anyone who began nivolumab under 1 year after ASCT was excluded. In CD4+ cells, TCR diversity went up significantly by C4D1, but in CD8+ cells it did not. There remain no defined causes for the repertoire differences, which possibly reflect disease activity or prior therapy.

This table comes from immunoSEQ multiplex PCR, and its TCRdb copy is limited to in-frame clones, with some not included. The sample shows 20,000 or so clones, about 80% of them seen only once. Points on this clone: Antigen specificity is unknown.

The junction had 7 bases not matched to a gene; V was cut back by 4 bases and J by 4 bases. Germline V gene lookup returns CDR1 SGDLS and CDR2 YYNGEE. The CDR3 spans 14 residues. As to time point: cycle 4 day 1 (C4D1), after six to seven weeks of nivolumab. Every patient experienced relapse after autologous stem cell transplantation, and brentuximab vedotin exposure varied. The material sequenced was peripheral blood mononuclear cells (PBMCs), taken before the fourth cycle of nivolumab. This clonotype originated in a human donor with classical Hodgkin lymphoma. The rearrangement joins TRBV9 to TRBJ2-7, with 8 bases aligning to TRBD2. This chain's CDR3 is CASSQIRGGYEQYF. CDR3 coding DNA: TGTGCCAGCAGCCAAATTCGCGGGGGGTACGAGCAGTACTTC.